The 12 T cell receptor beta chains reported below all come from one sample, sequenced in a study of technical replicates of blood from several donors (dated by TCRdb to 2016 to 2017). Libraries were constructed by the immunoSEQ multiplex PCR assay. TCRdb mirrors the immuneACCESS table, restricted to in-frame sequences. Some clones are absent from its copies; in checked studies, under half trace to an unresolved V gene, and the reason for the others is unknown. Within this sample are about 75,000 clones, with approximately 91% of them counted one time only. Approximately 4.8% of the sample rests with the top ten. The sequencing input was PBMCs. Receptors were obtained from a human donor in good health. Some clones in this sample may be carry-over from other donors' samples.

This chain links TRBV7-9 with TRBJ2-2; 8 bases line up with TRBD1. V was clipped by 5 bases and J by 7 bases; unmatched bases: 12. The CDR3 length is 16 residues. Germline V gene data show CDR1 as SEHNR and CDR2 as FQNEAQ (reference sequence). The chain's CDR3 is CASSPGQAKSLGELFF. In nucleotides, the CDR3 is TGTGCCAGCAGCCCGGGACAGGCAAAATCCCTCGGGGAGCTGTTTTTT.

This chain links TRBV18 with TRBJ2-5; weak D call: TRBD2 (5 bases). Germline V gene sequence: CDR1 KGHSH, CDR2 LQKENI. The V end lost 2 bases, the J end lost 1 base, and 11 bases lay between the germline ends. The CDR3 extends over 15 amino acids. For the CDR3, the DNA is TGTGCCAGCTCACCAGTCGGAGGATTCCAAGAGACCCAGTACTTC. Translation: CASSPVGGFQETQYF.

The chain uses TRBV4-1 and TRBJ2-1; D gene uncertain. The germline V and J ends were trimmed by 4 bases and 7 bases, with 14 bases remaining between them. CDR3 length equals 14 residues. Per germline, CDR1 MGHRA and CDR2 YSYEKL. The CDR3 protein is CASSRPGRANEQFF. The CDR3 coding sequence is TGCGCCAGCAGCCGCCCCGGTCGAGCGAATGAGCAGTTCTTC.

The chain couples TRBV25-1 to TRBJ1-5; D is ambiguous. V gave up 4 bases and J gave up 0 bases, with 13 bases separating them. Per germline, CDR1 MGHDK and CDR2 SYGVNS. The CDR3 runs to 16 residues. DNA for the CDR3: TGTGCCAGCAGTGTTGCGCGGAAATATAGCAATCAGCCCCAGCATTTT. It encodes CASSVARKYSNQPQHF.

This chain links TRBV6-6 with TRBJ2-7; D unclear. Trimming removed 5 bases at V and 1 base at J, with 15 bases between. The CDR3 consists of 15 residues. Looked up from germline, CDR1 is MNHNY and CDR2 is SVGAGI (reference sequence). This CDR3 reads CASSPTQVLSYEQYF. DNA for the CDR3: TGTGCCAGCAGTCCGACCCAGGTATTATCCTACGAGCAGTACTTC.

The chain employs TRBV18 and TRBJ2-7, with a weak D call TRBD1 (5 bases). The CDR3 is 14 residues long. From germline, CDR1 is KGHSH and CDR2 LQKENI. Trimming left V 6 bases short and J 4 bases short, with 16 bases between. This CDR3 is CASSIGAEPYEQYF. In nucleotides, the CDR3 is TGTGCCAGCTCGATAGGGGCAGAACCTTACGAGCAGTACTTC.

The chain joins TRBV4-2 to TRBJ2-5, with D tentatively TRBD2 (7 bases). CDR1 is LGHNA and CDR2 is YNFKEQ in the germline V gene. Deletions cut 0 bases from V and 4 bases from J, with 18 bases between. This CDR3 has 17 amino acids. CDR3 sequence reads: CASSQDPSRRGGETQYF. CDR3 DNA sequence: TGTGCCAGCAGCCAAGATCCTAGCAGGAGGGGGGGAGAGACCCAGTACTTC.

CDR3 amino acids: CASSPGGLAGRPDTQYF. As DNA, the CDR3 is TGTGCCAGCAGCCCGGGCGGACTAGCGGGACGTCCAGATACGCAGTATTTT. V gene TRBV5-4 combines with J gene TRBJ2-3; 12 nucleotides match TRBD2. The germline V gene has CDR1 SGHNT and CDR2 YYREEE (reference sequence). CDR3 size: 17 residues. The trim removed 4 bases at V and 4 bases at J, leaving 10 bases unmatched. The full variable domain, its missing parts supplied by reference TRBV5-4 and TRBJ2-3, is ETGVTQSPTHLIKTRGQQVTLRCSSQSGHNTVSWYQQALGQGPQFIFQYYREEENGRGNFPPRFSGLQFPNYSSELNVNALELDDSALYLCASSPGGLAGRPDTQYFGPGTRLTVL.

This chain connects TRBV5-4 to TRBJ2-5; TRBD1 agrees at 8 bases. Germline CDR1 is SGHNT and CDR2 is YYREEE (reference sequence). The CDR3 has 15 amino acids. The trim removed 2 bases at V and 4 bases at J, leaving 7 bases unmatched. CDR3 sequence: CASSLSQGAGETQYF. The CDR3 region has the DNA TGTGCCAGCAGCTTAAGTCAGGGGGCAGGAGAGACCCAGTACTTC.

V and J are TRBV9 and TRBJ2-5, with TRBD1 as a possible D gene (6 bases). Germline CDR1 reads SGDLS; CDR2 reads YYNGEE. The V end was cut by 4 bases, the J end by 2 bases, with 15 bases between. The CDR3 runs 15 residues. The CDR3 spells CASSLISGQQETQYF. The CDR3 DNA is TGTGCCAGCAGCCTCATTTCGGGACAACAAGAGACCCAGTACTTC.

The chain couples TRBV30 to TRBJ2-7; 7 bases map to TRBD1. With V trimmed by 4 bases and J by 11 bases, 14 bases remained unmatched. Per the germline V gene, CDR1 is GTSNPN and CDR2 is SVGIG (reference sequence). The CDR3 totals 13 residues. CDR3 nucleotide sequence: TGTGCCTGGAAGCCGGGACAGACAACCCAGAAGTACTTC. It specifies CAWKPGQTTQKYF.

The V gene is TRBV5-1, the J gene TRBJ2-5, with 7 bases matching TRBD2. Germline CDR1 is SGHRS and CDR2 is YFSETQ. V trimming: 0 bases; J trimming: 5 bases; junction bases outside the gene matches: 7. The CDR3 runs to 15 residues. The DNA of the CDR3 is TGCGCCAGCAGCTTGGCTCGGCAGGGAGGGGAGACCCAGTACTTC. As protein: CASSLARQGGETQYF.